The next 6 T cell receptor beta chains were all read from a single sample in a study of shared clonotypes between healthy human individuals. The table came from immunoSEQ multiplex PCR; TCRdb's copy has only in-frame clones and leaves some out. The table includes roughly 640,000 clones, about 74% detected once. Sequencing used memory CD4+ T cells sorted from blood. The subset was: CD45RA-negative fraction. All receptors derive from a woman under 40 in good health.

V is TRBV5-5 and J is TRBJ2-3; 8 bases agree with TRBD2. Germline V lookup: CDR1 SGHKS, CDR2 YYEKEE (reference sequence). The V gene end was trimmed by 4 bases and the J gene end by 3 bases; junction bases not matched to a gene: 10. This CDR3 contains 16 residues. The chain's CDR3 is CASSPLRGLGTDTQYF. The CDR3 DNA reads TGTGCCAGCAGCCCCCTTCGGGGACTAGGGACAGATACGCAGTATTTT.

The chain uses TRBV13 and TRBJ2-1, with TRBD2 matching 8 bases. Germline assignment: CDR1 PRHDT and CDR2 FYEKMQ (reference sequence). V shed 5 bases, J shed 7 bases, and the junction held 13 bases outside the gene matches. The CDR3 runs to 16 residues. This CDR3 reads CASSLSGTGSWNEQFF. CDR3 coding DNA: TGTGCCAGCAGCCTTAGCGGGACCGGCTCGTGGAATGAGCAGTTCTTC.

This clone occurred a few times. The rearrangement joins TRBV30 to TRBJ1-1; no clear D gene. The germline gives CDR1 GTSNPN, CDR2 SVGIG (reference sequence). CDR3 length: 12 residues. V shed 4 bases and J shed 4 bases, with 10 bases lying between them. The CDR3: CAWKEGSTEAFF. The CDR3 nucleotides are TGTGCCTGGAAGGAGGGAAGCACTGAAGCTTTCTTT.

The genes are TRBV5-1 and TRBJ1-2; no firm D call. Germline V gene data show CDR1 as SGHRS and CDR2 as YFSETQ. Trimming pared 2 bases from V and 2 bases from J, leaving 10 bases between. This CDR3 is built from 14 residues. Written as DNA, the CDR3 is TGCGCCAGCAGCTTAGAACTTACGAACTATGGCTACACCTTC. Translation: CASSLELTNYGYTF.

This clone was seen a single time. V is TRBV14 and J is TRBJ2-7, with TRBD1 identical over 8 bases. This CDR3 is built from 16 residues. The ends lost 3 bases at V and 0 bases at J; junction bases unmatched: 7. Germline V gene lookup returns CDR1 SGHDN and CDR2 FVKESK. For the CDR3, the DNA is TGTGCCAGCAGCCAGATCGGACAGGGTTACTCCTACGAGCAGTACTTC. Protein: CASSQIGQGYSYEQYF.

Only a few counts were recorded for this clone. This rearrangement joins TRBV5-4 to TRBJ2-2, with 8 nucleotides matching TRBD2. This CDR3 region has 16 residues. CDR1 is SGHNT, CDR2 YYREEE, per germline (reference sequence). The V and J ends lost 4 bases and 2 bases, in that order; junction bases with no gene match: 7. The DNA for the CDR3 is TGTGCCAGCAGCGGGGGGACTAGTCACAACACCGGGGAGCTGTTTTTT. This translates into CASSGGTSHNTGELFF.